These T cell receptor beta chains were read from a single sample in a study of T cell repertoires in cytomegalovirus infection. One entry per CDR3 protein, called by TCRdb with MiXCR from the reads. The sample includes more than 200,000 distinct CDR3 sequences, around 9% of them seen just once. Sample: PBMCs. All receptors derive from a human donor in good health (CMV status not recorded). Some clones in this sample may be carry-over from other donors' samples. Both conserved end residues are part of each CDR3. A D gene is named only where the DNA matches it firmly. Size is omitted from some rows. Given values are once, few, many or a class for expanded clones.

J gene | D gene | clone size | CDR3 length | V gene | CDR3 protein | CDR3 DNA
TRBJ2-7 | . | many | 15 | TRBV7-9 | CASSLVVGDSYEQYF | TGTGCCAGCAGCTTAGTAGTCGGTGACTCCTACGAGCAGTACTTC
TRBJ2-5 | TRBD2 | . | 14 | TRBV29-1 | CSVGGLAGGETQYF | TGCAGCGTTGGGGGACTAGCGGGAGGAGAGACCCAGTACTTC
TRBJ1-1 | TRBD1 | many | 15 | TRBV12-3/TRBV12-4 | CASSLGTGYNTEAFF | TGTGCCAGCAGTTTAGGGACAGGATACAACACTGAAGCTTTCTTT
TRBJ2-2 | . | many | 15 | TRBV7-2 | CASSLSRANTGELFF | TGTGCCAGCAGCTTGAGCAGGGCCAACACCGGGGAGCTGTTTTTT
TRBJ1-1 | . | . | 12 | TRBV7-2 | CASSLGTIEAFF | TGTGCCAGCAGCTTAGGGACCATTGAAGCTTTCTTT
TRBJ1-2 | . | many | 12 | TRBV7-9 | CASSSSVYGYTF | TGTGCCAGCAGCTCCTCCGTCTATGGCTACACCTTC
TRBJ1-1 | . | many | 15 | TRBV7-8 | CASSLKFGLVTEAFF | TGTGCCAGCAGCTTAAAATTTGGGCTCGTCACTGAAGCTTTCTTT
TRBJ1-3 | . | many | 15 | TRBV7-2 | CASSTGQLAGNTIYF | TGTGCCAGCAGCACAGGACAGCTAGCTGGAAACACCATATATTTT
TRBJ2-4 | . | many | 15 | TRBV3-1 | CASRGSGSSKNIQYF | TGTGCCAGCAGGGGATCAGGGAGTTCCAAAAACATTCAGTACTTC
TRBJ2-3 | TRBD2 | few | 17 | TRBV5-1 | CASSLGGSGGPTDTQYF | TGCGCCAGCAGCTTGGGAGGTAGCGGGGGCCCCACGGATACGCAGTATTTT
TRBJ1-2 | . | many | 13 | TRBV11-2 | CASSPPGGDGYTF | TGTGCCAGCAGCCCACCTGGCGGGGATGGCTACACCTTC
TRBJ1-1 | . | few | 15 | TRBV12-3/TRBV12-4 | CASSFVARDNTEAFF | TGTGCCAGCAGTTTCGTTGCCAGGGATAACACTGAAGCTTTCTTT
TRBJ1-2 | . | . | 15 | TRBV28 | CASSLTVGGARGYTF | TGTGCCAGCAGCCTCACGGTTGGGGGGGCACGGGGCTACACCTTC
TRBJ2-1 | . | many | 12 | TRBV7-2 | CASSLEFREQFF | TGTGCCAGCAGCTTAGAGTTCCGTGAGCAGTTCTTC
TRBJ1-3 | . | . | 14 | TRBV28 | CASKEGGGGNTIYF | TGTGCCAGCAAGGAGGGCGGAGGAGGAAACACCATATATTTT
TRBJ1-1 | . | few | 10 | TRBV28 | CASSLKEAFF | TGTGCCAGCAGTCTCAAAGAAGCTTTCTTT
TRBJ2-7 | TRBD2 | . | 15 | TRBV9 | CASSVGGGDSYEQYF | TGTGCCAGCAGCGTCGGGGGGGGGGACTCCTACGAGCAGTACTTC
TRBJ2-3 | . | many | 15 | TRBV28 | CASSFRAGSTDTQYF | TGTGCCAGCAGTTTTCGGGCAGGGAGCACAGATACGCAGTATTTT
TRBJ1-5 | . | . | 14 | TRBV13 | CASSSRTSNQPQHF | TGTGCCAGCAGCTCACGGACCAGCAATCAGCCCCAGCATTTT
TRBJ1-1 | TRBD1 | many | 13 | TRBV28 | CASSWRGRTEAFF | TGTGCCAGCAGTTGGAGGGGGCGAACTGAAGCTTTCTTT
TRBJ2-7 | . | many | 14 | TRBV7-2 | CASSLGRRSYEQYF | TGTGCCAGCAGCCTGGGACGGAGATCCTACGAGCAGTACTTC
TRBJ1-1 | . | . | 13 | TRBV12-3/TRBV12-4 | CASSPTGRAEAFF | TGTGCCAGCAGCCCCACGGGGAGGGCTGAAGCTTTCTTT
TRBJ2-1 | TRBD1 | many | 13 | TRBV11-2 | CASSLGDRVQQFF | TGTGCCAGCAGCTTAGGGGACAGGGTTCAGCAGTTCTTC
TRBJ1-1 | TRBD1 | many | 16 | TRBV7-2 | CASSSLGTGGKTEAFF | TGTGCCAGCAGCTCACTAGGGACAGGGGGAAAGACTGAAGCTTTCTTT
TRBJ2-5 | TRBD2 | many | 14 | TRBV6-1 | CASSYGGIQETQYF | TGTGCCAGCAGTTACGGGGGGATCCAAGAGACCCAGTACTTC
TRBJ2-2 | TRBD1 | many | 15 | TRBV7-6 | CASSPRQGGTGELFF | TGTGCCAGCAGCCCGAGACAGGGTGGGACCGGGGAGCTGTTTTTT
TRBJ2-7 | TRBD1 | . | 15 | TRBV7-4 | CASSTRQGPGGEQYF | TGTGCCAGCAGCACTAGACAGGGTCCTGGGGGCGAGCAGTACTTC
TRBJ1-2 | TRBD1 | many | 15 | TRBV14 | CASSQLGTGEYGYTF | TGTGCCAGCAGCCAACTTGGAACAGGGGAGTATGGCTACACCTTC
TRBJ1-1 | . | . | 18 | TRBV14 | CASSQSGGLTGLETEAFF | TGTGCCAGCAGCCAATCCGGGGGACTTACAGGGCTAGAAACTGAAGCTTTCTTT
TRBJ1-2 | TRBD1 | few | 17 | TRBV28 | CASSPSGYNRGVYGYTF | TGTGCCAGCAGTCCCTCGGGCTACAACAGGGGTGTGTATGGCTACACCTTC
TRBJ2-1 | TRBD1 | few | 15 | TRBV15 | CATSRWDRVYNEQFF | TGTGCCACCAGCAGGTGGGACAGGGTCTACAATGAGCAGTTCTTC
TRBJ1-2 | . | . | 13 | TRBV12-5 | CASGFAVFSGYTF | TGTGCTAGTGGTTTCGCCGTCTTTAGTGGCTACACCTTC
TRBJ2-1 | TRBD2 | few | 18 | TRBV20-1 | CSARDLILGTSGANEQFF | TGCAGTGCTAGAGATTTGATCCTTGGGACTAGCGGGGCTAATGAGCAGTTCTTC
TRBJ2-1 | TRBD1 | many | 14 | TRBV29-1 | CSVDKQGSYNEQFF | TGCAGCGTTGATAAACAGGGGTCCTACAATGAGCAGTTCTTC
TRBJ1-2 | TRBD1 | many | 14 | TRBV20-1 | CSATSSGGRGGYTF | TGCAGTGCTACAAGTTCAGGGGGCAGGGGTGGCTACACCTTC
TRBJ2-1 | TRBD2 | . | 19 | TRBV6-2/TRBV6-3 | CASSKPRTGKRGDDNEQFF | TGTGCCAGCAGTAAGCCGAGAACAGGGAAGCGGGGGGACGACAATGAGCAGTTCTTC
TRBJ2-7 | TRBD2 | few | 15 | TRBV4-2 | CASSQLSGPPRGQYF | TGTGCCAGCAGCCAACTTAGCGGGCCGCCAAGGGGGCAGTACTTC
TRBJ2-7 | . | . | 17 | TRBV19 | CASSMRVTQMKDYEQYF | TGTGCCAGTAGTATGAGGGTCACCCAGATGAAAGACTACGAGCAGTACTTC
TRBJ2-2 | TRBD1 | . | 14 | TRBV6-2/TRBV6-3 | CASSRTGGTGELFF | TGTGCCAGCAGTAGAACAGGGGGCACCGGGGAGCTGTTTTTT
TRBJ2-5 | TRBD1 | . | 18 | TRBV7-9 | CASSPLRDRGRLGETQYF | TGTGCCAGCAGCCCCCTCCGGGACAGGGGGCGGCTAGGAGAGACCCAGTACTTC
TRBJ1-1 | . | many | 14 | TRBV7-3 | CASSSRGRGTEAFF | TGTGCCAGCAGCTCCCGGGGGAGGGGCACTGAAGCTTTCTTT
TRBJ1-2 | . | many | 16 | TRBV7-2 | CASSLAGGSGNYGYTF | TGTGCCAGCAGCTTAGCAGGTGGTTCAGGGAACTATGGCTACACCTTC
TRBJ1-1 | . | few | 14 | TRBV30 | CAWSALRDLRAAFF | TGTGCCTGGAGTGCTCTCCGGGACCTACGAGCTGCTTTCTTT
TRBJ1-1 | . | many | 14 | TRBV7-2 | CASSQEGRLTEAFF | TGTGCCAGCAGCCAAGAGGGGCGGCTAACTGAAGCTTTCTTT
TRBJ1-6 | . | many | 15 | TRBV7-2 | CASSRLTADNSPLHF | TGTGCCAGCAGCCGCCTTACAGCTGACAATTCACCCCTCCACTTT
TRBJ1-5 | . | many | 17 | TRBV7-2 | CASSSQSGSGFIQPQHF | TGTGCCAGCAGCTCACAGTCCGGCAGTGGGTTTATCCAGCCCCAGCATTTT
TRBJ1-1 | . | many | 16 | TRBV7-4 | CASSPQTGTVNTEAFF | TGTGCCAGCAGCCCTCAAACCGGGACGGTGAACACTGAAGCTTTCTTT
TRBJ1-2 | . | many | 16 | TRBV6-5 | CASSGTVTGKLYGYTF | TGTGCCAGCAGTGGGACGGTTACAGGAAAACTCTATGGCTACACCTTC
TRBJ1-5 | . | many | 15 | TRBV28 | CASSFSRGTNQPQHF | TGTGCCAGCAGTTTCTCTAGGGGCACGAATCAGCCCCAGCATTTT
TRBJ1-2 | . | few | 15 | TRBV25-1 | CASTQSTSGNYGYTF | TGTGCCAGCACCCAAAGTACCTCAGGGAACTATGGCTACACCTTC
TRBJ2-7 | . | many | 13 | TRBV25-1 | CASSELGRSEQYF | TGTGCCAGCAGTGAATTAGGGCGATCCGAGCAGTACTTC
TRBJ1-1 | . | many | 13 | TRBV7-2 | CASSTTVNTEAFF | TGTGCCAGCAGCACGACAGTTAACACTGAAGCTTTCTTT
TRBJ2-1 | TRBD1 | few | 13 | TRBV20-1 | CSARDRVANEQFF | TGCAGTGCCCGAGACAGGGTAGCCAATGAGCAGTTCTTC